The rows below give T cell receptor beta chains drawn from one sample of a study of T cells in Graves' hyperthyroidism and ophthalmopathy. TCRdb called the multiplex PCR reads again in MiXCR, with one record for every CDR3 protein. The repertoire consists of around 420,000 distinct CDR3 sequences, with about a sixth occurring once and the leading ten covering almost 8%. What was sequenced was blood. The receptors stem from a woman younger than 35 with Graves' hyperthyroidism. CDR3s include the opening cysteine and the closing phenylalanine or tryptophan. A D gene is named only where the DNA matches it firmly. Some rows mark clone size as missing; the rest say once, few, many or name a class of expanded clone.

len,d_gene,abundance,v_gene,j_gene,CDR3nt,CDR3aa
13,NA,many,TRBV20-1,TRBJ1-2,TGCAGTGCCCATCGCCCGGGTGGCTATGGCTACACCTTC,CSAHRPGGYGYTF
15,NA,NA,TRBV28,TRBJ1-4,TGTGCCAGCAGTTTATTTGGCCGCACAATTGAAAAACTGTTTTTT,CASSLFGRTIEKLFF
18,TRBD2,NA,TRBV6-4,TRBJ2-1,TGTGCCAGCAGTGACTCAGGACTAGCGGGAATGTCCTACAATGAGCAGTTCTTC,CASSDSGLAGMSYNEQFF
14,TRBD2,many,TRBV7-9,TRBJ2-5,TGTGCCAGCAGCTTAGCCGGGACTAGCGAGACCCAGTACTTC,CASSLAGTSETQYF
17,TRBD2,NA,TRBV20-1,TRBJ2-7,TGCAGTGCTCCCCTCTTGGCGGGGGGGCCGGAGCGTCGCGAGCAGTACTTC,CSAPLLAGGPERREQYF
14,TRBD1,many,TRBV30,TRBJ1-6,TGTGCCTGGAGTGTACAGGGGGCTAATTCACCCCTCCACTTT,CAWSVQGANSPLHF
15,NA,NA,TRBV19,TRBJ1-4,TGTGCCAGTAGTCCAACTCCAGGGGCTAATGAAAAACTGTTTTTT,CASSPTPGANEKLFF
16,TRBD1,few,TRBV5-1,TRBJ2-1,TGCGCCAGCAGGGCGGAAGACAGGGGGCACTACAATGAGCAGTTCTTC,CASRAEDRGHYNEQFF
16,NA,many,TRBV3-1,TRBJ2-7,TGTGCCAGCACCGCCGGAGGAGGGGGCGCCTCCTACGAGCAGTACTTC,CASTAGGGGASYEQYF
17,TRBD2,many,TRBV5-1,TRBJ2-5,TGCGCCAGCAGCTTGGTATGGGGACTAGCGGAACAAGAGACCCAGTACTTC,CASSLVWGLAEQETQYF
16,NA,many,TRBV11-2,TRBJ1-1,TGTGCCAGCAGCTTAGGAAGGGAGGCAACGAACACTGAAGCTTTCTTT,CASSLGREATNTEAFF
17,TRBD2,many,TRBV20-1,TRBJ2-3,TGCAGTGCTAGAGGATTTCTAGCGGGAGGGAGGGCAGATACGCAGTATTTT,CSARGFLAGGRADTQYF
16,NA,NA,TRBV5-1,TRBJ2-3,TGCGCCAGCAGCCGGTCACCCGAAGGAGAGACAGCTACGCAGTATTTT,CASSRSPEGETATQYF
13,TRBD1,many,TRBV5-1,TRBJ2-7,TGCGCCAGCAGCTTTACCAGGGGGAGCGAGCAGTACTTC,CASSFTRGSEQYF